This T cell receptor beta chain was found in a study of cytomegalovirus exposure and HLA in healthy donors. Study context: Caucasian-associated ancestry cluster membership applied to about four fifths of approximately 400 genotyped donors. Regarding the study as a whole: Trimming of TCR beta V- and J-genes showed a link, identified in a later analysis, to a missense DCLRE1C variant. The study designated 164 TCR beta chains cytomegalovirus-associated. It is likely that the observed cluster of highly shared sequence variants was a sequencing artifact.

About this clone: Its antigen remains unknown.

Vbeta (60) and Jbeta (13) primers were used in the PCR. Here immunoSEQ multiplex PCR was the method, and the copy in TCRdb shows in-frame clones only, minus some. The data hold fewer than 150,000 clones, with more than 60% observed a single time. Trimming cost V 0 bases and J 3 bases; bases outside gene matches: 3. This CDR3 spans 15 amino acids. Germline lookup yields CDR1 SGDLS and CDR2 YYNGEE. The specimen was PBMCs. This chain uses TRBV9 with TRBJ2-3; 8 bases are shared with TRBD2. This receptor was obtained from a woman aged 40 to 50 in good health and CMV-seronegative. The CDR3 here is CASSVGLATTDTQYF. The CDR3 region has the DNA TGTGCCAGCAGCGTAGGACTAGCGACTACAGATACGCAGTATTTT.